Each of the 26 T cell receptor beta chains below was sequenced from the same sample in a study of T-cell memory formation after mild COVID-19. TCRdb re-derived calls from the 5' RACE reads in MiXCR, one entry per CDR3 protein. The sample has about 82,000 distinct CDR3 sequences, roughly 16% seen once. The sequencing sample was made of PBMCs or a T cell subset sorted from them (not recorded which). Receptor source: a man between 18 and 29 years old who had mild COVID-19 (a few samples of this study predate the infection). Cell type and time point are not known.

This chain joins TRBV5-4 and TRBJ2-2; perhaps TRBD1 as D (6 bases). Between the trimmed V and J ends, which lost 4 bases and 7 bases, there was a span of 11 bases. CDR3 length: 13 residues. Germline assignment: CDR1 SGHNT and CDR2 YYREEE (reference sequence). As DNA, the CDR3 is TGTGCCAGCAGCCTAGGGACAATCGGGGAGCTGTTTTTT. Translating it yields CASSLGTIGELFF.

This clonotype was counted between two and nine times. V is TRBV7-9 and J is TRBJ2-5; D possibly corresponds to TRBD2 (6 bases). Looked up from germline, CDR1 is SEHNR and CDR2 is FQNEAQ (reference sequence). The V end was cut by 5 bases, the J end by 1 base, with 11 bases between. This CDR3 spans 14 amino acids. The CDR3 loop is CASSPRDFQETQYF. In DNA, the CDR3 is TGTGCCAGCAGCCCGCGGGACTTCCAAGAGACCCAGTACTTC. The full variable domain, rest sourced from reference TRBV7-9 and TRBJ2-5, is DTGVSQNPRHKITKRGQNVTFRCDPISEHNRLYWYRQTLGQGPEFLTYFQNEAQLEKSRLLSDRFSAERPKGSFSTLEIQRTEQGDSAMYLCASSPRDFQETQYFGPGTRLLVL.

This clonotype was observed a handful of times. V usage is TRBV15 and J usage is TRBJ1-1; tentative D call: TRBD1 (6 bases). Germline CDR1 reads LNHNV; CDR2 reads YYDKDF (reference sequence). There are 15 residues in the CDR3. V was trimmed by 8 bases and J by 7 bases, leaving 23 bases between them. This CDR3 is CATEGPRGGRNEAFF. The CDR3 DNA reads TGTGCCACCGAGGGGCCCAGGGGCGGCCGGAATGAAGCTTTCTTT.

The chain uses TRBV29-1 and TRBJ2-7; D ambiguous. This CDR3 has 13 residues. CDR1 is SQVTM and CDR2 is ANQGSEA in the germline V gene. V was cut by 5 bases and J by 0 bases, with 11 bases left in between. The DNA of the CDR3 is TGCAGCGTTAAAACGGTCAACTCCTACGAGCAGTACGTC. Amino acid sequence: CSVKTVNSYEQYV.

The chain recombines TRBV2 with TRBJ2-7; D gene unclear. This CDR3 is built from 17 residues. V was shortened by 0 bases and J by 3 bases, with 18 bases between the two germline ends. Germline values: CDR1 SNHLY, CDR2 FYNNEI. The CDR3 DNA sequence: TGTGCCAGCAGTGAAGCGCAGATAGACGGCCGTTACTACGAGCAGTACTTC. Its protein is CASSEAQIDGRYYEQYF.

This clonotype was seen at least ten times. This chain connects TRBV9 to TRBJ1-2; D ambiguous. The CDR3 runs 15 residues. V dropped 2 bases and J dropped 4 bases, with 15 bases sitting between them. Germline CDR1 reads SGDLS; CDR2 reads YYNGEE. The CDR3 spells CASSVATPGPYGYTF. The CDR3 DNA reads TGTGCCAGCAGCGTGGCCACCCCCGGGCCCTATGGCTACACCTTC.

The V call is TRBV5-6, the J call TRBJ2-7, with 9 bases that match TRBD1. Germline assignment: CDR1 SGHDT and CDR2 YYEEEE. V was clipped by 4 bases and J by 6 bases; unmatched bases: 11. The CDR3 has 15 residues. CDR3 region: CASSEGTGIPSEQYV. In nucleotides, the CDR3 is TGTGCCAGCAGCGAAGGGACAGGGATTCCCTCCGAGCAGTACGTC.

This clonotype was detected a few times. The rearrangement uses TRBV6-5 and TRBJ1-6, with D unclear. V was trimmed by 8 bases and J by 4 bases, leaving 3 bases between them. The CDR3 covers 11 residues. Per the germline V gene, CDR1 is MNHEY and CDR2 is SVGAGI. Written as DNA, the CDR3 is TGTGCCAGCGGATATAATTCACCCCTCCACTTT. This translates into CASGYNSPLHF.

This clonotype turned up a few times. This chain uses TRBV5-1 with TRBJ2-2; D gene uncertain. The CDR3 has 14 amino acids. Trimming cost V 3 bases and J 7 bases, with 13 bases left between them. The germline CDR1 and CDR2 sequences are SGHRS and YFSETQ. The CDR3 sequence is CASSSDRLLGELFF. CDR3 sequence (DNA): TGCGCCAGCAGCTCCGATCGACTGCTCGGGGAGCTGTTTTTT.

The chain employs TRBV7-2 and TRBJ2-1; TRBD2 might be the D (5 bases). CDR1 is SGHTA, CDR2 FQGNSA, per germline. V lost 5 bases to trimming and J lost 2 bases, with 16 bases between them. CDR3 length: 16 residues. CDR3 sequence: CASSPGPVGTYNEQFF. The CDR3 DNA sequence: TGTGCCAGCAGCCCCGGACCAGTCGGGACCTACAATGAGCAGTTCTTC.

The chain joins TRBV27 to TRBJ1-2; tentative D call: TRBD1 (5 bases). Germline V lookup: CDR1 MNHEY, CDR2 SMNVEV (reference sequence). The CDR3 contains 16 residues. The V end was cut by 10 bases, the J end by 3 bases, with 24 bases between. This CDR3 is CATKETDSPPHYGYTF. The CDR3 nucleotides are TGTGCCACCAAAGAGACAGATTCCCCTCCGCACTATGGCTACACCTTC.

This clonotype was counted at least ten times. J is TRBJ2-1 and V is TRBV5-1, with D perhaps matching TRBD1 (5 bases). V was pared by 1 base and J by 8 bases, with 10 bases between. The CDR3 consists of 13 residues. Germline V lookup: CDR1 SGHRS, CDR2 YFSETQ. CDR3 nucleotide sequence: TGCGCCAGCAGCTTGACAGGTACCCATGAGCAGTTCTTC. It specifies CASSLTGTHEQFF.

The chain recombines TRBV11-2 with TRBJ2-2; the match to TRBD2 covers 10 bases. V gave up 0 bases and J gave up 6 bases; unmatched junction bases: 4. CDR3 length: 16 residues. Germline V gene sequence: CDR1 SGHAT, CDR2 FQNNGV. CDR3 protein: CASSLEVAGGPGELFF. Written as DNA, the CDR3 is TGTGCCAGCAGCTTAGAAGTAGCGGGGGGCCCCGGGGAGCTGTTTTTT.

A few counts support this clonotype. The chain combines TRBV7-2 with TRBJ2-4; no reliable D call. The CDR3 sequence is 17 residues long. Trimming removed 3 bases from V and 0 bases from J, with 15 bases in between. Germline V gene sequence: CDR1 SGHTA, CDR2 FQGNSA. The CDR3 bases are TGTGCCAGCAGCTTGAGTTCCCGGATTCTAGCCAAAAACATTCAGTACTTC. Its protein is CASSLSSRILAKNIQYF.

This clonotype has only a few counts. J is TRBJ2-7 and V is TRBV2; D is unresolved. The CDR3 runs to 12 residues. Germline V gene sequence: CDR1 SNHLY, CDR2 FYNNEI. V was trimmed by 4 bases and J by 3 bases, leaving 7 bases between them. The CDR3 nucleotides read TGTGCCAGCAGTGTGGGTGTCTACGAGCAGTACGTC. Its translation: CASSVGVYEQYV.

Ten or more counts support this clonotype. This rearrangement joins TRBV20-1 to TRBJ2-2, with TRBD2 identical over 11 bases. V lost 2 bases, J lost 1 base, and 3 bases stayed unmatched. The CDR3 sequence is 16 residues long. CDR1 is DFQATT, CDR2 SNEGSKA, per germline (reference sequence). CDR3 amino acids: CSARKLAGGNTGELFF. In DNA, the CDR3 is TGCAGTGCTAGAAAGCTAGCGGGGGGGAACACCGGGGAGCTGTTTTTT.

This clonotype has just a few counts. The chain links TRBV4-1 to TRBJ2-1, with D perhaps matching TRBD2 (5 bases). CDR3 length: 14 residues. V was clipped by 4 bases and J by 1 base, with 8 bases between them. CDR1 MGHRA and CDR2 YSYEKL come from the germline V gene. The CDR3 sequence is CASSPRGSYNEQFF. The CDR3 DNA reads as TGCGCCAGCAGCCCTCGCGGGTCCTACAATGAGCAGTTCTTC.

The genes are TRBV6-2 or TRBV6-3 and TRBJ2-7; 12 bases agree with TRBD2. J gave up 5 bases and V 4 bases, and 6 bases lay outside the gene matches. Germline loops: CDR1 MNHEY, CDR2 SVGEGT. The CDR3 covers 15 residues. CDR3 residues: CASSLRTSGTNEQYV. In DNA form, the CDR3 reads TGTGCCAGCAGTTTGAGGACTAGCGGGACAAACGAGCAGTACGTC.

This clonotype was seen a few times. This chain uses TRBV11-2 with TRBJ2-3; 12 positions agree with TRBD2. Germline assignment: CDR1 SGHAT and CDR2 FQNNGV. The CDR3 runs 17 residues. V lost 1 base, J lost 2 bases, and 4 bases stayed unmatched. CDR3 protein: CASSLGTSGAITDTQYF. Here the CDR3 DNA reads TGTGCCAGCAGCTTAGGGACTAGCGGGGCCATCACAGATACGCAGTATTTT.

The genes are TRBV20-1 and TRBJ2-3; weak D call: TRBD2 (7 bases). Per germline, CDR1 DFQATT and CDR2 SNEGSKA (reference sequence). V lost 2 bases, J lost 2 bases, and 23 bases lay in between. The CDR3 totals 18 residues. CDR3 DNA sequence: TGCAGTGCTAGATTGGGGGGGCTCCTTTACGCAGACACAGATACGCAGTATTTT. It is translated as CSARLGGLLYADTDTQYF.

This chain joins TRBV4-3 and TRBJ2-7; D may be TRBD1 (5 bases). Per the germline V gene, CDR1 is LGHNA and CDR2 is YSLEER. The CDR3 is made up of 14 amino acids. The V end lost 2 bases, the J end lost 3 bases, and 11 bases lay between the germline ends. CDR3 coding DNA: TGCGCCAGCAGCCAATGGCAGGGAAGCTACGAGCAGTACTTC. It specifies CASSQWQGSYEQYF.

This chain links TRBV6-1 with TRBJ2-2; 9 bases are a match to TRBD1. The length of the CDR3 is 16 residues. Trimming at V came to 4 bases and at J to 7 bases, leaving 10 bases not matched to a gene. In germline, CDR1 is MNHNS, CDR2 SASEGT. The chain's CDR3 is CASSGGATGGIGELFF. CDR3 bases: TGTGCCAGCAGTGGAGGGGCGACAGGGGGAATCGGGGAGCTGTTTTTT.

In its sample, this clonotype was seen a few times. The chain links TRBV6-5 to TRBJ1-1; 7 bases line up with TRBD1. Germline lookup yields CDR1 MNHEY and CDR2 SVGAGI. V dropped 3 bases and J dropped 5; count of bases not matched to a gene: 12. This CDR3 has 16 residues. The DNA for the CDR3 is TGTGCCAGCAGTTATCGACAGGGCCCCGGGGGGACTGAAGCTTTCTTT. Translation gives CASSYRQGPGGTEAFF.

The V and J genes are TRBV7-2 and TRBJ1-1; 7 nucleotides match TRBD1. With V trimmed by 3 bases and J by 6 bases, 10 bases remained unmatched. CDR1 is SGHTA and CDR2 is FQGNSA in the germline V gene. This CDR3 has 15 residues. The CDR3 DNA reads as TGTGCCAGCAGCTTGAGAGGGGGCTATGTGTCTGAAGCTTTCTTT. It translates to CASSLRGGYVSEAFF.

The chain carries TRBV4-1 and TRBJ2-2, with TRBD2 as a possible D gene (6 bases). Germline CDR1 is MGHRA and CDR2 is YSYEKL. The CDR3 consists of 17 residues. Trimming shortened V by 2 bases and J by 4 bases, and 17 bases separated the two germline ends. The CDR3 reads CASSQPQGGVGTGELFF. As DNA, the CDR3 is TGCGCCAGCAGCCAACCTCAGGGAGGCGTAGGCACCGGGGAGCTGTTTTTT.

This chain uses TRBV6-6 with TRBJ1-1; D gene unclear. Deletions cut 1 base from V and 0 bases from J, with 3 bases between. The germline CDR1 and CDR2 sequences are MNHNY and SVGAGI (reference sequence). The CDR3 has 13 amino acids. The CDR3 here is CASSYLMNTEAFF. In nucleotides, the CDR3 is TGTGCCAGCAGTTACTTAATGAACACTGAAGCTTTCTTT.